The 29 T cell receptor beta chains presented below share a single source sample, sequenced in a study of blood T cell repertoires in COVID-19. Assay: immunoSEQ multiplex PCR; the TCRdb copy retains only in-frame clones and omits some. In the table there are about 300,000 clones, roughly 86% of which are singletons. Input material: peripheral blood. The receptors shown here come from a woman between 50 and 59 years old with acute or convalescent COVID-19.

V and J are TRBV11-2 and TRBJ1-2, with 8 bases lining up with TRBD1. Germline V gene sequence: CDR1 SGHAT, CDR2 FQNNGV. J was trimmed by 7 bases and V by 5 bases; bases with no gene match: 6. The CDR3 runs 13 residues. The DNA of the CDR3 is TGTGCCAGCAGCCCCGACAGGGGACGTGGCTACACCTTC. Protein: CASSPDRGRGYTF.

This clone has only a few counts. This chain uses TRBV24-1 with TRBJ1-2, with a possible D match to TRBD1 (6 bases). The V end lost 7 bases, the J end lost 3 bases, and 11 bases lay between the germline ends. Germline V gene sequence: CDR1 KGHDR, CDR2 SFDVKD. The CDR3 spans 13 residues. The CDR3 here is CATRGGGDYGYTF. CDR3 nucleotides: TGTGCCACCAGAGGGGGAGGGGACTATGGCTACACCTTC.

This clone has a single count. The DNA for the CDR3 is TGCAGCGCCCAGGGACTAGCGGGAGGTCCGCACTACGAGCAGTACTTC. Translation gives CSAQGLAGGPHYEQYF. The V gene is TRBV29-1, the J gene TRBJ2-7, with 15 bases that match TRBD2. Germline V gene lookup returns CDR1 SQVTM and CDR2 ANQGSEA. The CDR3 has 16 amino acids. V shed 7 bases, J shed 3 bases, and the junction held 10 bases outside the gene matches.

The chain has TRBV7-9 and TRBJ1-5, with a weak D call TRBD1 (5 bases). The CDR3 has 13 amino acids. Germline V gene data show CDR1 as SEHNR and CDR2 as FQNEAQ (reference sequence). V dropped 6 bases and J dropped 9 bases, with 15 bases sitting between them. The CDR3 region is CASSKQVPGPQHF. CDR3 coding DNA: TGTGCCAGCAGTAAACAGGTCCCGGGGCCCCAGCATTTT. Combining the CDR3 with reference TRBV7-9 and TRBJ1-5 gives the whole variable domain DTGVSQNPRHKITKRGQNVTFRCDPISEHNRLYWYRQTLGQGPEFLTYFQNEAQLEKSRLLSDRFSAERPKGSFSTLEIQRTEQGDSAMYLCASSKQVPGPQHFGDGTRLSIL.

This chain uses TRBV19 with TRBJ2-2, with 7 nucleotides matching TRBD1. The CDR3 sequence is 15 residues long. V lost 3 bases to trimming and J lost 0 bases; unmatched junction nucleotides: 1. The germline V gene encodes CDR1 LNHDA and CDR2 SQIVND (reference sequence). Here the CDR3 reads CASSIQGANTGELFF. The DNA for the CDR3 is TGTGCCAGTAGTATCCAGGGGGCGAACACCGGGGAGCTGTTTTTT.

The V call is TRBV5-1, the J call TRBJ2-7; the D gene is possibly TRBD1 (5 bases). This CDR3 is 14 amino acids long. In germline, CDR1 is SGHRS, CDR2 YFSETQ. The V and J ends lost 4 bases and 4 bases respectively, with 15 bases between them. The DNA for the CDR3 is TGCGCCAGCAGCATCAGGGAAAGGCGTTACGAGCAGTACTTC. Translation gives CASSIRERRYEQYF.

The rearrangement links TRBV7-2 to TRBJ2-2, with D possibly TRBD2 on 5 matching bases. The CDR3 is 14 amino acids. Germline V CDR1 and CDR2: SGHTA, FQGNSA. The V gene lost 4 bases and the J gene lost 6 bases, with 12 bases spanning the gap. The CDR3 bases are TGTGCCAGCAGCTCCCGATCGGGATCCGGGGAGCTGTTTTTT. Amino acid sequence: CASSSRSGSGELFF. Drawing the rest from reference TRBV7-2 and TRBJ2-2, the complete variable domain is GAGVSQSPSNKVTEKGKDVELRCDPISGHTALYWYRQSLGQGLEFLIYFQGNSAPDKSGLPSDRFSAERTGGSVSTLTIQRTQQEDSAVYLCASSSRSGSGELFFGEGSRLTVL.

The chain has TRBV18 and TRBJ2-7; D unresolved. This CDR3 is 14 amino acids long. Germline V gives CDR1 KGHSH, CDR2 LQKENI. V was cut by 3 bases and J by 6 bases, with 15 bases left in between. The CDR3 nucleotides read TGTGCCAGCTCACCCGTACCGACCGGCGGCGAGCAGTACTTC. It codes for CASSPVPTGGEQYF.

The rearrangement uses TRBV3-1 (or the pseudogene TRBV3-2) and TRBJ2-3; a weak D match, TRBD2 (5 bases). Germline CDR1 reads LGHDT; CDR2 reads YNNKEL (reference sequence). The CDR3 has 14 amino acids. The germline V and J ends were trimmed by 1 base and 2 bases, with 7 bases remaining between them. The CDR3 protein is CASSQALATDTQYF. Written as DNA, the CDR3 is TGTGCCAGCAGCCAAGCTCTAGCCACAGATACGCAGTATTTT.

The count of this clone is one. This rearrangement joins TRBV19 to TRBJ2-5; a possible D gene is TRBD1 (6 bases). Germline V gene data show CDR1 as LNHDA and CDR2 as SQIVND (reference sequence). The V end lost 4 bases, the J end lost 5 bases, and 8 bases lay between the germline ends. The CDR3 runs to 12 residues. CDR3 region: CASSTQGETQYF. DNA of the CDR3: TGTGCCAGTAGTACGCAGGGGGAGACCCAGTACTTC. The full variable domain, its missing parts supplied by reference TRBV19 and TRBJ2-5, is DGGITQSPKYLFRKEGQNVTLSCEQNLNHDAMYWYRQDPGQGLRLIYYSQIVNDFQKGDIAEGYSVSREKKESFPLTVTSAQKNPTAFYLCASSTQGETQYFGPGTRLLVL.

This sequence joins TRBV2 and TRBJ2-7; perhaps TRBD2 as D (6 bases). Germline loops: CDR1 SNHLY, CDR2 FYNNEI. There are 13 residues in the CDR3. With 7 bases removed from V and 6 bases from J, the gap between germline ends came to 16 bases. CDR3 region: CASTPILGGEQYF. CDR3 bases: TGTGCCAGCACTCCGATATTGGGGGGCGAGCAGTACTTC.

This clone was seen a single time. The rearrangement links TRBV4-3 to TRBJ2-7; tentative D call: TRBD2 (6 bases). Trimming cost V 0 bases and J 6 bases, with 15 bases left between them. The CDR3 is made up of 15 amino acids. Germline CDR1 and CDR2: LGHNA and YSLEER. The CDR3 loop is CASSQEGRPGAEQYF. The CDR3 DNA follows: TGCGCCAGCAGCCAAGAAGGGAGGCCCGGGGCCGAGCAGTACTTC.

The rearrangement uses TRBV18 and TRBJ1-3; the D gene is possibly TRBD1 (5 bases). The germline CDR1 and CDR2 sequences are KGHSH and LQKENI. This CDR3 is 16 amino acids long. Between the trimmed V and J ends, which lost 5 bases and 0 bases, there was a span of 14 bases. This CDR3 is CASSSQTVLSGNTIYF. CDR3 DNA: TGTGCCAGCTCATCGCAGACAGTTCTCTCTGGAAACACCATATATTTT.

DNA for the CDR3: TGTGCCAGCAGTTACTCCTCAGGCGATGATGGCTACACCTTC. Its translation: CASSYSSGDDGYTF. The V call is TRBV6-6, the J call TRBJ1-2; D unclear. The germline CDR1 and CDR2 sequences are MNHNY and SVGAGI (reference sequence). This CDR3 spans 14 amino acids. V was trimmed by 0 bases and J by 6 bases, leaving 11 bases between them.

The V gene is TRBV7-9, the J gene TRBJ2-3; maybe TRBD2 (5 bases). There are 14 residues in the CDR3. The germline gives CDR1 SEHNR, CDR2 FQNEAQ (reference sequence). V was pared by 1 base and J by 6 bases, with 11 bases between. The CDR3 DNA reads TGTGCCAGCAGCTTAGACCAGAGAGGGGATACGCAGTATTTT. This codes for CASSLDQRGDTQYF.

The V gene is TRBV7-2, the J gene TRBJ1-5; TRBD1 matches at 8 bases. Losses at the gene ends were 3 bases for V and 4 bases for J; bases not matched to a gene: 5. This CDR3 is built from 15 residues. Germline V CDR1 and CDR2: SGHTA, FQGNSA. The CDR3 spells CASSLGQASNQPQHF. The DNA for the CDR3 is TGTGCCAGCAGCTTGGGACAGGCTTCGAATCAGCCCCAGCATTTT. The complete variable domain, with remaining parts taken from reference TRBV7-2 and TRBJ1-5, reads GAGVSQSPSNKVTEKGKDVELRCDPISGHTALYWYRQSLGQGLEFLIYFQGNSAPDKSGLPSDRFSAERTGGSVSTLTIQRTQQEDSAVYLCASSLGQASNQPQHFGDGTRLSIL.

The rearrangement joins TRBV9 to TRBJ1-3, with 11 bases lining up with TRBD1. V was clipped by 3 bases and J by 0 bases; unmatched bases: 14. CDR3 length: 20 amino acids. The germline gives CDR1 SGDLS, CDR2 YYNGEE. CDR3 nucleotides: TGTGCCAGCAGCGGATCAACCCCTCGGGACAGGGGGAGCTCTGGAAACACCATATATTTT. It is translated as CASSGSTPRDRGSSGNTIYF.

The CDR3 loop is CASSQDSRLAGAEQYF. The CDR3 DNA sequence: TGCGCCAGCAGCCAAGATTCTCGACTAGCGGGTGCCGAGCAGTACTTC. V and J are TRBV4-3 and TRBJ2-7; 10 positions agree with TRBD2. The V segment lost 0 bases and the J segment 6 bases; nucleotides outside the gene matches: 8. This CDR3 has 16 amino acids. Germline-derived CDR1 and CDR2 are LGHNA and YSLEER.

CDR3 sequence reads: CASSESASGALSYEQYF. CDR3 bases: TGTGCCAGCAGTGAATCGGCTAGCGGGGCCCTCTCCTACGAGCAGTACTTC. V is TRBV25-1 and J is TRBJ2-7; TRBD2 matches 9 bases. With V trimmed by 1 base and J by 0 bases, 7 bases remained unmatched. This CDR3 region has 17 residues. CDR1 is MGHDK and CDR2 is SYGVNS in the germline V gene.

This chain links TRBV27 with TRBJ2-3; possibly TRBD2 for D (6 bases). Trimming pared 5 bases from V and 0 bases from J, leaving 12 bases between. Germline V gene lookup returns CDR1 MNHEY and CDR2 SMNVEV (reference sequence). CDR3 length: 15 amino acids. The CDR3 is CASSGKGRSTDTQYF. CDR3 nucleotides: TGTGCCAGCAGTGGTAAAGGGAGGAGCACAGATACGCAGTATTTT.

This chain joins TRBV9 and TRBJ2-1; D may be TRBD1 (6 bases). Looked up from germline, CDR1 is SGDLS and CDR2 is YYNGEE. Trimming left V 4 bases short and J 2 bases short, with 16 bases between. This CDR3 contains 16 residues. The CDR3 coding sequence is TGTGCCAGCAGCCCACGCAAAGGGGGTGCCTACAATGAGCAGTTCTTC. Its translation: CASSPRKGGAYNEQFF. Variable domain in full (rest from reference TRBV9 and TRBJ2-1): DSGVTQTPKHLITATGQRVTLRCSPRSGDLSVYWYQQSLDQGLQFLIQYYNGEERAKGNILERFSAQQFPDLHSELNLSSLELGDSALYFCASSPRKGGAYNEQFFGPGTRLTVL.

The chain recombines TRBV9 with TRBJ1-2, with 10 bases matching TRBD1. The ends lost 6 bases at V and 7 bases at J; junction bases unmatched: 9. The CDR3 sequence is 14 residues long. Germline lookup yields CDR1 SGDLS and CDR2 YYNGEE. The CDR3 protein is CASNHARTGGGYTF. The DNA of the CDR3 is TGTGCCAGCAATCACGCGCGGACAGGGGGTGGCTACACCTTC.

The genes are TRBV9 and TRBJ2-7, with TRBD1 matching 11 bases. The CDR3 runs to 14 residues. Germline V CDR1 and CDR2: SGDLS, YYNGEE. The junction had 6 bases not matched to a gene; V was cut back by 5 bases and J by 5 bases. This chain's CDR3 is CASSPGQGADEQYF. CDR3 bases: TGTGCCAGCAGTCCAGGACAGGGGGCGGACGAGCAGTACTTC.

The chain has TRBV14 and TRBJ1-4, with D hard to call. Germline V CDR1 and CDR2: SGHDN, FVKESK. The CDR3 consists of 15 residues. V was clipped by 0 bases and J by 7 bases, with 12 bases between them. CDR3 coding DNA: TGTGCCAGCAGCCAAGATAGAGGGTTCGGTGAAAAACTGTTTTTT. Translating it yields CASSQDRGFGEKLFF.

The gene calls are TRBV28 and TRBJ2-1; D is unresolved. Germline loops: CDR1 MDHEN, CDR2 SYDVKM. The V end was cut by 6 bases, the J end by 4 bases, with 4 bases between. This CDR3 contains 11 residues. The CDR3 protein is CASSGYNEQFF. Here the CDR3 DNA reads TGTGCCAGCAGCGGTTACAATGAGCAGTTCTTC.

This chain connects TRBV9 to TRBJ2-1; a possible D gene is TRBD2 (6 bases). V lost 1 base and J lost 0, with 11 bases in between. Germline values: CDR1 SGDLS, CDR2 YYNGEE. The CDR3 covers 16 residues. The CDR3 coding sequence is TGTGCCAGCAGCGTACTAGTCGGGAGCTCCTACAATGAGCAGTTCTTC. Protein product: CASSVLVGSSYNEQFF.

The chain uses TRBV19 and TRBJ2-2, with TRBD1 matching over 10 bases. This CDR3 has 16 residues. The germline V gene encodes CDR1 LNHDA and CDR2 SQIVND (reference sequence). With V trimmed by 1 base and J by 6 bases, 5 bases remained unmatched. In nucleotides, the CDR3 is TGTGCCAGTAGTATAGGGCGACAGGGGGCGTCCGGGGAGCTGTTTTTT. This gives the protein CASSIGRQGASGELFF.

The rearrangement links TRBV28 to TRBJ1-5; D call uncertain. CDR3 length equals 12 residues. V lost 3 bases and J 7 bases, leaving 7 bases between the germline ends. Germline lookup yields CDR1 MDHEN and CDR2 SYDVKM. The CDR3 nucleotides are TGTGCCAGCAGTTTTGTGAGACAGCCCCAGCATTTT. Amino acid sequence: CASSFVRQPQHF.

This clone was detected once. This chain connects TRBV29-1 to TRBJ2-7; 9 bases are shared with TRBD1. This CDR3 is 15 amino acids long. Germline assignment: CDR1 SQVTM and CDR2 ANQGSEA. V was clipped by 6 bases and J by 6 bases; unmatched bases: 15. The CDR3 region has the DNA TGCAGCGTGTCCTCGGGACAGGGTTTCTTGGGCGAGCAGTACTTC. As protein: CSVSSGQGFLGEQYF.